One sample yielded the 9 T cell receptor beta chains listed below, sequenced in a study of technical replicates of blood from a few donors. TCRdb's table, derived via immunoSEQ multiplex PCR, lists solely in-frame clones and lacks some. The sample shows under 90,000 clones, 98% of them seen only once. Sequencing was carried out using T cells isolated from PBMCs. These receptors were taken from a human donor in good health.

The chain employs TRBV4-1 and TRBJ1-4; D is unresolved. CDR1 and CDR2 (germline): MGHRA, YSYEKL. The CDR3 consists of 14 residues. With 6 bases removed from V and 3 bases from J, the gap between germline ends came to 11 bases. The chain's CDR3 is CASSYQSPNEKLFF. In DNA form, the CDR3 reads TGCGCCAGCAGTTACCAGTCCCCTAATGAAAAACTGTTTTTT.

This clone was seen more than once but under ten times. The rearrangement uses TRBV4-1 and TRBJ1-6; 7 bases line up with TRBD1. J lost 7 bases, V lost 2 bases, and 8 bases had no gene match. CDR3 length equals 16 residues. Per germline, CDR1 MGHRA and CDR2 YSYEKL. The CDR3 loop is CASSQPRQGLNSPLHF. In nucleotides, the CDR3 is TGCGCCAGCAGCCAACCTCGACAGGGACTGAATTCACCCCTCCACTTT.

This clone was counted once. This chain uses TRBV4-2 with TRBJ1-1, with 9 bases identical to TRBD1. V lost 3 bases and J lost 3; bases outside the gene matches: 14. The CDR3 runs 18 residues. The germline gives CDR1 LGHNA, CDR2 YNFKEQ. CDR3 in amino acids: CASSQSARGQGGDTEAFF. CDR3 nucleotide sequence: TGTGCCAGCAGCCAGTCGGCCCGGGGACAGGGCGGAGACACTGAAGCTTTCTTT.

This chain links TRBV19 with TRBJ2-6; no clear D gene. The CDR3 has 14 amino acids. Germline lookup yields CDR1 LNHDA and CDR2 SQIVND (reference sequence). Trimming shortened V by 4 bases and J by 4 bases, and 8 bases separated the two germline ends. This CDR3 is CASSSLRGANVLTF. CDR3 coding DNA: TGTGCCAGTAGTAGCCTACGAGGGGCCAACGTCCTGACTTTC.

The chain carries TRBV15 and TRBJ1-1; D unresolved. Trimming shortened V by 0 bases and J by 0 bases, and 11 bases separated the two germline ends. The CDR3 is 16 residues long. CDR1 and CDR2 (germline): LNHNV, YYDKDF (reference sequence). The CDR3 sequence is CATSREFGRMNTEAFF. CDR3 DNA: TGTGCCACCAGCAGAGAGTTTGGCAGGATGAACACTGAAGCTTTCTTT.

V and J are TRBV19 and TRBJ2-1, with TRBD1 as a possible D gene (6 bases). V was shortened by 6 bases and J by 4 bases, with 13 bases between the two germline ends. This CDR3 is 14 amino acids long. Per the germline V gene, CDR1 is LNHDA and CDR2 is SQIVND (reference sequence). CDR3 coding DNA: TGTGCCAGTAGAGCGCGGACAGTTTACAATGAGCAGTTCTTC. Translating gives CASRARTVYNEQFF.

The chain carries TRBV5-1 and TRBJ1-2, with 7 positions matching TRBD1. The CDR3 spans 14 residues. Trimming at V came to 2 bases and at J to 6 bases, leaving 7 bases not matched to a gene. Per germline, CDR1 SGHRS and CDR2 YFSETQ. The CDR3 here is CASSLGQEIHGYTF. For the CDR3, the DNA is TGCGCCAGCAGCTTAGGACAGGAGATACATGGCTACACCTTC.

This chain links TRBV5-6 with TRBJ2-5, with 7 bases aligning to TRBD2. The V gene end was trimmed by 4 bases and the J gene end by 5 bases; junction bases not matched to a gene: 8. Per the germline V gene, CDR1 is SGHDT and CDR2 is YYEEEE. CDR3 length: 14 residues. The CDR3 protein is CASSRGVVGETQYF. CDR3 DNA sequence: TGTGCCAGCAGCCGGGGGGTGGTGGGGGAGACCCAGTACTTC.

This clone was observed a single time. The rearrangement uses TRBV5-4 and TRBJ1-2, with 8 bases that match TRBD1. Germline CDR1 SGHNT, CDR2 YYREEE (reference sequence). This CDR3 is built from 16 residues. Trimming at V came to 5 bases and at J to 2 bases, leaving 11 bases not matched to a gene. The CDR3 spells CASRPWDRPRNYGYTF. CDR3 DNA: TGTGCCAGCAGACCTTGGGACAGGCCGAGGAACTATGGCTACACCTTC.